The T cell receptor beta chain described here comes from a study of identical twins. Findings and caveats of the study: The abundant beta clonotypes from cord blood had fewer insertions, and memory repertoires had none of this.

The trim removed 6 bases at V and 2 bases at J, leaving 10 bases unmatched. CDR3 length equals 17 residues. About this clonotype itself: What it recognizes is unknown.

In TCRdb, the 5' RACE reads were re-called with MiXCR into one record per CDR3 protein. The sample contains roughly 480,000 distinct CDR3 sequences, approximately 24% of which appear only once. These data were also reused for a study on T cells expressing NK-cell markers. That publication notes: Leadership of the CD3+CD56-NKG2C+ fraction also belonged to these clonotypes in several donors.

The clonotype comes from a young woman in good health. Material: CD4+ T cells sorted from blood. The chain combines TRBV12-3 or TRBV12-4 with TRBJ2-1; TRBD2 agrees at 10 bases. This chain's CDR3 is CASRPSGSRGTYNEQFF. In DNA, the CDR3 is TGTGCCAGCAGACCTAGCGGGAGCAGGGGGACCTACAATGAGCAGTTCTTC.